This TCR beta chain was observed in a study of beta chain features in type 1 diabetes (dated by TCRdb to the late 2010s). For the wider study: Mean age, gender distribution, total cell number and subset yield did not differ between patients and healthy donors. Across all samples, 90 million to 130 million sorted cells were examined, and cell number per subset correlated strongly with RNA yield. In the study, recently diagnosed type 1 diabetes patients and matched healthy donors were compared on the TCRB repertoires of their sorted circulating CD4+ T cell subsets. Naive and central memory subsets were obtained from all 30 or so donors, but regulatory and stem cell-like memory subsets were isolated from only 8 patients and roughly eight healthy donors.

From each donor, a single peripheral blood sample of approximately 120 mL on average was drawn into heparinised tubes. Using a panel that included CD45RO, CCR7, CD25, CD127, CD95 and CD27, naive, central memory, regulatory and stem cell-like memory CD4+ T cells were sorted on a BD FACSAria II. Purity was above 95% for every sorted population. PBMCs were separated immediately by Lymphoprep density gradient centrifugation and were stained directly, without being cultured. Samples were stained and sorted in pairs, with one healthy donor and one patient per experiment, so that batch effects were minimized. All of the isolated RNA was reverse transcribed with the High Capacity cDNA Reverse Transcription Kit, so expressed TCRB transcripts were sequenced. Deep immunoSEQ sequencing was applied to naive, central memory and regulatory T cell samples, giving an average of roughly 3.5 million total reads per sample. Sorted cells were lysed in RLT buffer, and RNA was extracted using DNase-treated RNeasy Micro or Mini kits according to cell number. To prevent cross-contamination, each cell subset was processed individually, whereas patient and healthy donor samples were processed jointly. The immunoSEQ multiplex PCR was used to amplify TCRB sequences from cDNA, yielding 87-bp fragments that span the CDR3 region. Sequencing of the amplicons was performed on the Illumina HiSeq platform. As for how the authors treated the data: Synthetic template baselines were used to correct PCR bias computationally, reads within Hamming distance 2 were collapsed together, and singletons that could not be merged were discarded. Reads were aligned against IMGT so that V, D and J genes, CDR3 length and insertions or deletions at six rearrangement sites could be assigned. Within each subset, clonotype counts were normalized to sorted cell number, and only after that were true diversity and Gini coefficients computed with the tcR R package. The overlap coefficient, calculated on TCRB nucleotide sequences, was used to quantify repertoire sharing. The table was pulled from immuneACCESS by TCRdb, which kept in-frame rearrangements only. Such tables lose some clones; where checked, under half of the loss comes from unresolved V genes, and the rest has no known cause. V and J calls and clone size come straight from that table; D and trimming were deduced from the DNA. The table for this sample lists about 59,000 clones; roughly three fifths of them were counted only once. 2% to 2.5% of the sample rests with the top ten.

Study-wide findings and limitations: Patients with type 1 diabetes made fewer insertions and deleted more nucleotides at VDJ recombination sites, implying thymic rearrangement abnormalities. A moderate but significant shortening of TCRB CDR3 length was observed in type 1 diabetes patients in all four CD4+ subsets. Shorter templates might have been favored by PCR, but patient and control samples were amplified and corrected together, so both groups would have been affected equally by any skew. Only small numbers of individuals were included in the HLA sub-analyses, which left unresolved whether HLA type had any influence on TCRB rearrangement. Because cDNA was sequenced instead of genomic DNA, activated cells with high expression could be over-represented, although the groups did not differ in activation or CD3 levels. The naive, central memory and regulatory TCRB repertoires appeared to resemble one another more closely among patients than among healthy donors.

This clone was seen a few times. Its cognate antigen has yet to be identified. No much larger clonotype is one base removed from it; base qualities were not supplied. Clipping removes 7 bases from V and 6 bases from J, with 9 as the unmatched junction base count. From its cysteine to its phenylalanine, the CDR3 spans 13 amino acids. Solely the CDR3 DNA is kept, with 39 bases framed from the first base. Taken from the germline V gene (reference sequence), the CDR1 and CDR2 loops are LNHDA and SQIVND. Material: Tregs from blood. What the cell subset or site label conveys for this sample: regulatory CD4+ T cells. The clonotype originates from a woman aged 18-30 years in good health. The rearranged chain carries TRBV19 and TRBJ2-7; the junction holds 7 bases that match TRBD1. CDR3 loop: CASTGQVQGEQYF. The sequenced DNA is TGTGCCAGTACCGGACAGGTCCAGGGCGAGCAGTACTTC.